Listed below are T cell receptor beta chains from one sample, sequenced in a study of blood T cells in healthy people across ages. TCRdb passed the 5' RACE reads through MiXCR, listing each CDR3 protein once. The data show around 520,000 distinct CDR3 sequences, about a quarter seen once. These sequences were also reported in another study, on T cells of mothers and their children.

The specimen was blood. These receptors originate from a boy younger than 10 in good health. CDR3s include the opening cysteine and the closing phenylalanine or tryptophan.

j_call: TRBJ2-5
v_call: TRBV15
cdr3_aa: CATSRDYQQAIQETQYF

j_call: TRBJ1-2
v_call: TRBV7-9
cdr3_aa: CASSPSAEIIRGYTF

j_call: -
v_call: TRBV27
cdr3_aa: CASSPLTGTANEQFF

j_call: TRBJ1-2
v_call: TRBV7-9
cdr3_aa: CASSLVGQADGYTF

j_call: -
v_call: TRBV6-5
cdr3_aa: CASGGWSSTADEQYF

j_call: TRBJ2-5
v_call: TRBV27
cdr3_aa: CASSLTENRGGGETQYF

j_call: TRBJ1-1
v_call: TRBV28
cdr3_aa: CASSLWENTEAFF

j_call: TRBJ2-5
v_call: TRBV12-3/TRBV12-4
cdr3_aa: CASSAGEETQYF

j_call: TRBJ2-4
v_call: TRBV6-6
cdr3_aa: CASRNPGVPNIQYF

j_call: TRBJ2-5
v_call: TRBV12-3/TRBV12-4
cdr3_aa: CASRPKRGGGDYQETQYF

j_call: TRBJ2-2
v_call: TRBV4-1
cdr3_aa: CASSQDFGGRYTGELFF

j_call: TRBJ2-1
v_call: TRBV20-1
cdr3_aa: CSAIATGTSGRGEQFF

j_call: TRBJ2-7
v_call: TRBV6-5
cdr3_aa: CASSYPGLPGTSGSELDEQYF

j_call: TRBJ2-3
v_call: TRBV5-4
cdr3_aa: CASSSYHRGSTDTQYF

j_call: TRBJ2-3
v_call: TRBV7-2
cdr3_aa: CASSLRSGAGGRADTQYF

j_call: TRBJ2-3
v_call: TRBV20-1
cdr3_aa: CSAPVGLDTQYF

j_call: TRBJ2-2
v_call: TRBV29-1
cdr3_aa: CSGQGTGELFF

j_call: TRBJ2-6
v_call: TRBV29-1
cdr3_aa: CSVVGGSGANVLTF

j_call: TRBJ2-7
v_call: TRBV6-2/TRBV6-3
cdr3_aa: CASSPGGRTYEQYF

j_call: TRBJ2-5
v_call: TRBV10-3
cdr3_aa: CATRYQETQYF

j_call: TRBJ2-5
v_call: TRBV9
cdr3_aa: CASSVSDRGETQYF

j_call: TRBJ2-5
v_call: TRBV3-1
cdr3_aa: CASSQGDSQETQYF

j_call: TRBJ1-4
v_call: TRBV29-1
cdr3_aa: CSVVMTEKLFF

j_call: TRBJ2-2
v_call: TRBV25-1
cdr3_aa: CASSDAQKNTGELFF

j_call: TRBJ1-1
v_call: TRBV12-3/TRBV12-4
cdr3_aa: CASSFPGGLPEAFF

j_call: TRBJ2-1
v_call: TRBV12-3/TRBV12-4
cdr3_aa: CASSYLTGGEQFF

j_call: TRBJ2-1
v_call: TRBV20-1
cdr3_aa: CSARFGGLAGADNEQFF

j_call: TRBJ1-2
v_call: TRBV6-5
cdr3_aa: CASYRTPNYGYTF

j_call: TRBJ2-5
v_call: TRBV6-6
cdr3_aa: CASSQQGDQETQYF

j_call: TRBJ1-2
v_call: TRBV29-1
cdr3_aa: CSDEGDRENGYTF

j_call: TRBJ1-4
v_call: TRBV29-1
cdr3_aa: CSPGRDRGMWTNEKLFF

j_call: TRBJ2-7
v_call: TRBV15
cdr3_aa: CATSSERQENYEQYF

j_call: TRBJ2-5
v_call: TRBV6-1
cdr3_aa: CASSEEFSSGKRQETQYF

j_call: TRBJ2-3
v_call: TRBV29-1
cdr3_aa: CSVEDSGGTDTQYF

j_call: -
v_call: TRBV15
cdr3_aa: CATSRQGYDNEQFF

j_call: -
v_call: TRBV20-1
cdr3_aa: CSGLAGGNSYEQYF

j_call: TRBJ2-5
v_call: TRBV6-1
cdr3_aa: CASTGLAGTQETQYF

j_call: TRBJ2-5
v_call: TRBV7-9
cdr3_aa: CASNRGDGETQYF

j_call: TRBJ2-5
v_call: TRBV3-1
cdr3_aa: CASSREGLAGVKTQYF

j_call: TRBJ1-6
v_call: TRBV5-1
cdr3_aa: CASSLKLYSYNSPLHF

j_call: TRBJ1-4
v_call: TRBV10-3
cdr3_aa: CAISESSLGQGASGEKLFF

j_call: TRBJ2-1
v_call: TRBV3-1
cdr3_aa: CASSSTTSGGDEQFF

j_call: TRBJ2-7
v_call: TRBV2
cdr3_aa: CASSEWAGRAYEQYF

j_call: TRBJ2-6
v_call: TRBV20-1
cdr3_aa: CSARGILDSGANVLTF

j_call: TRBJ2-1
v_call: TRBV24-1
cdr3_aa: CATSDNSGRGHNEQFF

j_call: TRBJ2-5
v_call: TRBV24-1
cdr3_aa: CATSPGGETQYF

j_call: TRBJ1-3
v_call: TRBV29-1
cdr3_aa: CSVDGGGPGNTIYF

j_call: TRBJ2-7
v_call: TRBV19
cdr3_aa: CASSMGQGYEQYF

j_call: TRBJ2-4
v_call: TRBV29-1
cdr3_aa: CSAGDNKNIQYF

j_call: TRBJ2-1
v_call: TRBV9
cdr3_aa: CASTVDPAEGSNEQFF

j_call: TRBJ2-5
v_call: TRBV6-6
cdr3_aa: CASRASGLTRETQYF

j_call: TRBJ1-5
v_call: TRBV2
cdr3_aa: CASTMFSNQPQHF

j_call: TRBJ2-1
v_call: TRBV6-1
cdr3_aa: CASGRTGPYNEQFF

j_call: TRBJ1-1
v_call: TRBV19
cdr3_aa: CASSFGRMNTEAFF